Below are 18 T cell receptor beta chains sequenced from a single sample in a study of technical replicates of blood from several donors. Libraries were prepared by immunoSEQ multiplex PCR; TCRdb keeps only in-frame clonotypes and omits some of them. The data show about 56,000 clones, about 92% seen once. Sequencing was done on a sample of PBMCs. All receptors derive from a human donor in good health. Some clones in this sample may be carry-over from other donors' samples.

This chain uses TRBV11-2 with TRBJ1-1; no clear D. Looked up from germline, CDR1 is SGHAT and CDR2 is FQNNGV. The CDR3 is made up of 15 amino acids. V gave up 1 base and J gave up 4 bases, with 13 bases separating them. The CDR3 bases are TGTGCCAGCAGCTTAGGTAACTCGGTTATCACTGAAGCTTTCTTT. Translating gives CASSLGNSVITEAFF.

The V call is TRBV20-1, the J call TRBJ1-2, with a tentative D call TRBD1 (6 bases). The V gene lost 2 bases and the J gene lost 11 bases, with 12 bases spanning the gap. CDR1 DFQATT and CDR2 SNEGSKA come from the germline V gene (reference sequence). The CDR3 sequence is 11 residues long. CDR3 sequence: CSARPGDRYTF. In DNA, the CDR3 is TGCAGTGCTAGACCAGGGGATAGGTACACCTTC.

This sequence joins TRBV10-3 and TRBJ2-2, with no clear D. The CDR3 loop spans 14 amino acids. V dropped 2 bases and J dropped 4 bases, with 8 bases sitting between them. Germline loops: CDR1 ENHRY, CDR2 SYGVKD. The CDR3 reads CAISEAGSTGELFF. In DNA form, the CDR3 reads TGTGCCATCAGTGAGGCAGGTAGCACCGGGGAGCTGTTTTTT.

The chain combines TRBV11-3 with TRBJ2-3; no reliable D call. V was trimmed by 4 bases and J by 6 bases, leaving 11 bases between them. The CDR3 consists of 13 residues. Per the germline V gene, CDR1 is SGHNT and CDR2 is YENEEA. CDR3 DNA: TGTGCCAGCAGCTCAGGCCGCAGTGATACGCAGTATTTT. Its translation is CASSSGRSDTQYF.

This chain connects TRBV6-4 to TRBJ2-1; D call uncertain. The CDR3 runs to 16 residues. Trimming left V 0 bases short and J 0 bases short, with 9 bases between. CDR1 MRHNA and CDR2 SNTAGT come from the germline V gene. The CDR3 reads CASSDSISSSYNEQFF. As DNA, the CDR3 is TGTGCCAGCAGTGACTCCATATCTAGCTCCTACAATGAGCAGTTCTTC.

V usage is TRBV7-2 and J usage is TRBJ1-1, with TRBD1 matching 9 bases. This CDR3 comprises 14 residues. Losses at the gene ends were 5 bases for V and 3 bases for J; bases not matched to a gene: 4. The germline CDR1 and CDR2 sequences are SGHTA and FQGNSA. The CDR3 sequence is CASSPDRGDTEAFF. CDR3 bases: TGTGCCAGCAGCCCGGACAGGGGTGACACTGAAGCTTTCTTT.

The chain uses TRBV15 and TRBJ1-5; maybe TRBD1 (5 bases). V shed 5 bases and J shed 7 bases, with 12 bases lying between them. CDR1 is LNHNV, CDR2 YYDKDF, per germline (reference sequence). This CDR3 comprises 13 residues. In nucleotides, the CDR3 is TGTGCCACCAGCGGGGGAGGGATCCAGCCCCAGCATTTT. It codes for CATSGGGIQPQHF. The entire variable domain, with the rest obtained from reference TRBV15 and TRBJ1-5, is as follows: DAMVIQNPRYQVTQFGKPVTLSCSQTLNHNVMYWYQQKSSQAPKLLFHYYDKDFNNEADTPDNFQSRRPNTSFCFLDIRSPGLGDTAMYLCATSGGGIQPQHFGDGTRLSIL.

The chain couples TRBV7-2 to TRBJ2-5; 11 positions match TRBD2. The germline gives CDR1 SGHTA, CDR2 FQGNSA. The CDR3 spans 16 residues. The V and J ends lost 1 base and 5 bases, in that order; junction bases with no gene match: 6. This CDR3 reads CASSLVSGGAGETQYF. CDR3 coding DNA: TGTGCCAGCAGCTTAGTTAGCGGGGGGGCCGGGGAGACCCAGTACTTC.

CDR3 in amino acids: CASSYSGTARLSPLHF. DNA of the CDR3: TGTGCCAGCAGTTACTCGGGGACAGCACGCTTGTCACCCCTCCACTTT. The chain is built from TRBV6-5 and TRBJ1-6, with 7 positions matching TRBD1. The CDR3 totals 16 residues. From germline, CDR1 is MNHEY and CDR2 SVGAGI. Trimming cost V 0 bases and J 10 bases; bases outside gene matches: 9.

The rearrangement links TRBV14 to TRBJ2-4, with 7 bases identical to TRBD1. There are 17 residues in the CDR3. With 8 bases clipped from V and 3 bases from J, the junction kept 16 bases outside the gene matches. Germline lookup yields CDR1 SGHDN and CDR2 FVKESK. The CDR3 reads CASLGIEQGTGKNIQYF. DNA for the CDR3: TGTGCCAGCCTAGGGATTGAACAGGGGACGGGCAAAAACATTCAGTACTTC.

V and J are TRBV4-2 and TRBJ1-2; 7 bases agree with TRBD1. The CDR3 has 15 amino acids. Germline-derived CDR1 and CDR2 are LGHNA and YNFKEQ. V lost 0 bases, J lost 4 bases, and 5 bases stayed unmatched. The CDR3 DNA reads TGTGCCAGCAGCCAAGAGGAGGGGGCGGGCTATGGCTACACCTTC. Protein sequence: CASSQEEGAGYGYTF.

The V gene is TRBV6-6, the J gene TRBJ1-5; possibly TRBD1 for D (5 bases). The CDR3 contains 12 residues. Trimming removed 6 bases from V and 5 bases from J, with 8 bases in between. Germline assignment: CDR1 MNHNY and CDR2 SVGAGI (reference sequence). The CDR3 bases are TGTGCCAGCAGGCCCAGGGATCAGCCCCAGCATTTT. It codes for CASRPRDQPQHF.

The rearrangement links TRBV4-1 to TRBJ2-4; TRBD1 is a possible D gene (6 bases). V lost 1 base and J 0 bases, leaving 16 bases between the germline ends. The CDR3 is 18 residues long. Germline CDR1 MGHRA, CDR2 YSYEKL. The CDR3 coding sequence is TGCGCCAGCAGCCAAGTGAACGCCTGGGGGCTAGCCAAAAACATTCAGTACTTC. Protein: CASSQVNAWGLAKNIQYF.

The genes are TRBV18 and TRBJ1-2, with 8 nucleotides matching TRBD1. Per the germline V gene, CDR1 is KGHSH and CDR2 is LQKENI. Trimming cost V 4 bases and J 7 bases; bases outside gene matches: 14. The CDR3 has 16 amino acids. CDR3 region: CASSLKTGQGALGYTF. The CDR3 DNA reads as TGTGCCAGCTCACTCAAGACAGGGCAGGGGGCGCTTGGCTACACCTTC.

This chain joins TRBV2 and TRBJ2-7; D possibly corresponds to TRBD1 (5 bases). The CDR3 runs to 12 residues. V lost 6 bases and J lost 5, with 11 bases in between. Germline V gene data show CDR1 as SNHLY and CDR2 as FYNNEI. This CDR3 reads CASSRVSHEQYF. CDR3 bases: TGTGCCAGCAGCAGGGTGTCCCACGAGCAGTACTTC. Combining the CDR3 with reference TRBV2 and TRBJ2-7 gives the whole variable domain EPEVTQTPSHQVTQMGQEVILRCVPISNHLYFYWYRQILGQKVEFLVSFYNNEISEKSEIFDDQFSVERPDGSNFTLKIRSTKLEDSAMYFCASSRVSHEQYFGPGTRLTVT.

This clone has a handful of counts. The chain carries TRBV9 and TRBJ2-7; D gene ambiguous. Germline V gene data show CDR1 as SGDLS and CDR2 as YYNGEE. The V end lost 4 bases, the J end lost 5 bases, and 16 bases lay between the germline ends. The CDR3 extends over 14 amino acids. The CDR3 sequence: CASSPRVAEDEQYF. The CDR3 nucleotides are TGTGCCAGCAGCCCCCGGGTCGCCGAGGACGAGCAGTACTTC.

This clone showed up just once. CDR3: CASRLIVGHNEQYF. The DNA of the CDR3 is TGTGCCAGCAGGCTTATCGTGGGCCATAACGAGCAGTACTTC. The J gene is TRBJ2-7, the V gene TRBV6-5; no clear D. This CDR3 comprises 14 residues. V was cut by 6 bases and J by 5 bases, with 17 bases left in between. CDR1 is MNHEY and CDR2 is SVGAGI in the germline V gene.

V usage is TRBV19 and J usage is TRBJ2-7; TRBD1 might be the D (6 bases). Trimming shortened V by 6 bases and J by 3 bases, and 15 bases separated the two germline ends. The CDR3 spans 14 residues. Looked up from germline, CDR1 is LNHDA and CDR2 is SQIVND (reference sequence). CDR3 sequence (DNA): TGTGCCAGTAGCTTCACAGGGTCCAACTACGAGCAGTACTTC. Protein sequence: CASSFTGSNYEQYF.